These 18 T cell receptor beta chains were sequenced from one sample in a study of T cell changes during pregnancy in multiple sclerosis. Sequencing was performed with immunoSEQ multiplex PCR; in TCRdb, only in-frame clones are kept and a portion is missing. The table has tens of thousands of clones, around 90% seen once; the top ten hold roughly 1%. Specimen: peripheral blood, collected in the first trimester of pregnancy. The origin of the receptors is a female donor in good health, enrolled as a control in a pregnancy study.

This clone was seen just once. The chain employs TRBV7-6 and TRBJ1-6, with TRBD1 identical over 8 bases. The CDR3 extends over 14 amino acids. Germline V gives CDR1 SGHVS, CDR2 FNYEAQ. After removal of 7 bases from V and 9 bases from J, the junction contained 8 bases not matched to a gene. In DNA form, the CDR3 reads TGTGCCAGCACCGACGGGACAGGTCCTTCACCCCTCCACTTT. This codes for CASTDGTGPSPLHF.

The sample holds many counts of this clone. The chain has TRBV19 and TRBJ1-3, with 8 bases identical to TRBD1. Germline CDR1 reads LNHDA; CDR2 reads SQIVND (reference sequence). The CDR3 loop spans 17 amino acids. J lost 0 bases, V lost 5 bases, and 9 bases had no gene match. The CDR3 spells CASSYPDRARSGNTIYF. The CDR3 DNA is TGTGCCAGTAGTTACCCGGACAGGGCCCGCTCTGGAAACACCATATATTTT.

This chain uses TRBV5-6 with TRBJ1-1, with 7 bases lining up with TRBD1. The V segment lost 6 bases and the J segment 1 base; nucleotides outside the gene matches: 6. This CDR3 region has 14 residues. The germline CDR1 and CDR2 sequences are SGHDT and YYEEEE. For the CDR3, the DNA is TGTGCCAGCACCTACAGGGGACGGAACACTGAAGCTTTCTTT. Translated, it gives CASTYRGRNTEAFF.

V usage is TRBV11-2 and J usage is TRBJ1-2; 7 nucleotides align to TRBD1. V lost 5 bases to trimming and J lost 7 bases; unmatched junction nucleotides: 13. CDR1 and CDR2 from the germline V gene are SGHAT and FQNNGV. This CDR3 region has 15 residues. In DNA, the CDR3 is TGTGCCAGCAGCCAGGGGGTGGGGACAGTTAGTGGCTACACCTTC. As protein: CASSQGVGTVSGYTF.

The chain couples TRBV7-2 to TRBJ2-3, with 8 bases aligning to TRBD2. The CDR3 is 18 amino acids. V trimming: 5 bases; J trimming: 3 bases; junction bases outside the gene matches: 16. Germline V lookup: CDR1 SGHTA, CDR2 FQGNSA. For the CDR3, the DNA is TGTGCCAGCAGCCCCCGGGGTGGAGGAGCGGGAGTTACAGATACGCAGTATTTT. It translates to CASSPRGGGAGVTDTQYF.

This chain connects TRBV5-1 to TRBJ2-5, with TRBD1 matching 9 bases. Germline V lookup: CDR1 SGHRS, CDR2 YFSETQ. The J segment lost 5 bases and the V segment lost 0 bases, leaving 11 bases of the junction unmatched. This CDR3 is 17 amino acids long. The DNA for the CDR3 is TGCGCCAGCAGCTTGGTACTGGACAGGGGAGGTCGGGAGACCCAGTACTTC. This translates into CASSLVLDRGGRETQYF.

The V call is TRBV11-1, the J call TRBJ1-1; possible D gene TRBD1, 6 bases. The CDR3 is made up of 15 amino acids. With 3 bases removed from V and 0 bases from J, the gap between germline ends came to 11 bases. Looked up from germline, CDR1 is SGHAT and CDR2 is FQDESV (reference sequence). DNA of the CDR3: TGTGCCAGCAGCTTTCGGGGACAAGTGAACACTGAAGCTTTCTTT. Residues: CASSFRGQVNTEAFF. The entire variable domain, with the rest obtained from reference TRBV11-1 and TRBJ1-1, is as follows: EAEVAQSPRYKITEKSQAVAFWCDPISGHATLYWYRQILGQGPELLVQFQDESVVDDSQLPKDRFSAERLKGVDSTLKIQPAELGDSAMYLCASSFRGQVNTEAFFGQGTRLTVV.

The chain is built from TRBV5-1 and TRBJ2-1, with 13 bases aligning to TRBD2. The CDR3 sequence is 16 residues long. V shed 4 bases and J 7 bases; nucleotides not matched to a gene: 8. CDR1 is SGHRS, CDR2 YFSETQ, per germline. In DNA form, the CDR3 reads TGCGCCAGCAGCCTGCCGACTAGCGGGGGGTTTAATGAGCAGTTCTTC. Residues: CASSLPTSGGFNEQFF.

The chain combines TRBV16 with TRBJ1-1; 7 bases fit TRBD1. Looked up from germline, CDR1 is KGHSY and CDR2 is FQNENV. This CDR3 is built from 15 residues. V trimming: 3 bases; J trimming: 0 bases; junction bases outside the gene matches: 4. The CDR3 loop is CASSHWDSMNTEAFF. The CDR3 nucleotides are TGTGCCAGCAGCCATTGGGACAGTATGAACACTGAAGCTTTCTTT.

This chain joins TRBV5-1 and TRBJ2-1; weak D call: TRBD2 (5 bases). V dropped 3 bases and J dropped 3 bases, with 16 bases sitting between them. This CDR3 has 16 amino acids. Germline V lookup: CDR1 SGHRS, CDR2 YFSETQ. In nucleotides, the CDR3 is TGCGCCAGCAGCTCTAGCAAGGGCATGGGCTACAATGAGCAGTTCTTC. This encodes CASSSSKGMGYNEQFF.

Written as DNA, the CDR3 is TGTGCCTGGAGGTGGGACTCCCGGGGCTACGAGCAGTACTTC. Translated: CAWRWDSRGYEQYF. This chain joins TRBV30 and TRBJ2-7, with D tentatively TRBD2 (6 bases). Deletions cut 3 bases from V and 3 bases from J, with 15 bases between. Germline CDR1 GTSNPN, CDR2 SVGIG (reference sequence). The CDR3 has 14 residues.

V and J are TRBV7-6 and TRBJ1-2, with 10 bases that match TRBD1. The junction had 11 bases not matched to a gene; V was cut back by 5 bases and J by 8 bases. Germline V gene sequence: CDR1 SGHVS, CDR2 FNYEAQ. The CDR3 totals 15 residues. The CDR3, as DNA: TGTGCCAGCAGCCCAGAGGGGACAGGGGCAGAAGGCTACACCTTC. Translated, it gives CASSPEGTGAEGYTF.

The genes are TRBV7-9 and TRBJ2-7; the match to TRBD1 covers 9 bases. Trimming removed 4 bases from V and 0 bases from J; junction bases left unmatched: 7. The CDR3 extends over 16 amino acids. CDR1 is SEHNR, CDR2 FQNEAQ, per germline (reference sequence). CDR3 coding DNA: TGTGCCAGCAGCTACCCACCGGGACAGGGCTCCTACGAGCAGTACTTC. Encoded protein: CASSYPPGQGSYEQYF.

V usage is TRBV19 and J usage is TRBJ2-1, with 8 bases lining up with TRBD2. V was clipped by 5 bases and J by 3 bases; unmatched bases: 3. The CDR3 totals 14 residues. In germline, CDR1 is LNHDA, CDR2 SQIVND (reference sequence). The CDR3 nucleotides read TGTGCCAGTAGTTATAGCGGGGACTACAATGAGCAGTTCTTC. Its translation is CASSYSGDYNEQFF.

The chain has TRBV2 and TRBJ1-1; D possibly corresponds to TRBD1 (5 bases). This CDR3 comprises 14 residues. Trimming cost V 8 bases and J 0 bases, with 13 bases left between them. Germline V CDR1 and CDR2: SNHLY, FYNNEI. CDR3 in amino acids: CASASGTLNTEAFF. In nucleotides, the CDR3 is TGTGCCAGCGCATCAGGGACTTTGAACACTGAAGCTTTCTTT. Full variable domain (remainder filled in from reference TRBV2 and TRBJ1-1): EPEVTQTPSHQVTQMGQEVILRCVPISNHLYFYWYRQILGQKVEFLVSFYNNEISEKSEIFDDQFSVERPDGSNFTLKIRSTKLEDSAMYFCASASGTLNTEAFFGQGTRLTVV.

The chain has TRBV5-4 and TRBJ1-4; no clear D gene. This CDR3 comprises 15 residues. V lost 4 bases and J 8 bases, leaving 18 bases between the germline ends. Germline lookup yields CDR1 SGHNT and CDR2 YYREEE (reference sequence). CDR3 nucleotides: TGTGCCAGCAGCGGTGCGGCCAGACCGGGGGAAAAACTGTTTTTT. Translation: CASSGAARPGEKLFF.

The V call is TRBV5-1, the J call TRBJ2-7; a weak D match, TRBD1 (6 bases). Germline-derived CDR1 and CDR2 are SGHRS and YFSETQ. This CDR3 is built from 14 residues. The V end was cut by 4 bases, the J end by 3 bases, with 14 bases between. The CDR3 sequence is CASSRDTENYEQYF. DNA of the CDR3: TGCGCCAGCAGCCGGGACACCGAGAACTACGAGCAGTACTTC.

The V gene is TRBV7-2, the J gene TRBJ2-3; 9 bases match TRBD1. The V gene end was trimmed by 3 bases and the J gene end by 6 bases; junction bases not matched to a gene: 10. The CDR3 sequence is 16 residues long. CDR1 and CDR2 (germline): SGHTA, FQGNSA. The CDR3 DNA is TGTGCCAGCAGCTTTTTGGGGGGACAGGGATCCGATACGCAGTATTTT. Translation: CASSFLGGQGSDTQYF.